These 23 T cell receptor beta chains were all obtained from the same sample, sequenced in a study of blood T cell repertoires in COVID-19. Repertoires were generated with immunoSEQ multiplex PCR, while TCRdb's copy carries only in-frame clones and drops some. The table has a few hundred thousand clones, approximately 83% seen once. The source material was peripheral blood. All receptors come from a woman aged 70-85 years with acute or convalescent COVID-19.

This clone has a handful of counts. The chain combines TRBV9 with TRBJ2-5; 7 bases agree with TRBD2. The junction had 5 bases not matched to a gene; V was cut back by 2 bases and J by 7 bases. The CDR3 runs to 13 residues. The germline gives CDR1 SGDLS, CDR2 YYNGEE. The chain's CDR3 is CASSVRGEGTQYF. The CDR3 region has the DNA TGTGCCAGCAGCGTGCGCGGGGAGGGGACCCAGTACTTC.

The chain is built from TRBV15 and TRBJ1-5; the D gene is possibly TRBD1 (5 bases). CDR1 is LNHNV and CDR2 is YYDKDF in the germline V gene (reference sequence). This CDR3 has 15 amino acids. Trimming took 5 bases from V and 1 from J, leaving 12 bases between them. The CDR3 nucleotides are TGTGCCACCAGCTTTGACAGTACCAGCAATCAGCCCCAGCATTTT. Amino acids: CATSFDSTSNQPQHF.

The rearrangement uses TRBV27 and TRBJ2-3; tentatively, D is TRBD2 (5 bases). The V end was cut by 4 bases, the J end by 0 bases, with 17 bases between. The CDR3 covers 17 residues. Germline V lookup: CDR1 MNHEY, CDR2 SMNVEV (reference sequence). CDR3 DNA: TGTGCCAGCAGTTACTATACCTATCGGGGAAGCACAGATACGCAGTATTTT. It translates to CASSYYTYRGSTDTQYF.

This clone showed up just once. The CDR3 sequence is CASSYPPTGQVRTGELFF. CDR3 DNA: TGTGCCAGTAGTTACCCCCCGACAGGGCAAGTGAGGACCGGGGAGCTGTTTTTT. This rearrangement joins TRBV19 to TRBJ2-2, with 7 nucleotides matching TRBD1. Germline values: CDR1 LNHDA, CDR2 SQIVND (reference sequence). Trimming cost V 5 bases and J 5 bases; bases outside gene matches: 17. CDR3 length equals 18 residues.

The genes are TRBV24-1 and TRBJ1-2; D uncertain. Trimming removed 1 base from V and 0 bases from J, with 5 bases in between. Germline lookup yields CDR1 KGHDR and CDR2 SFDVKD. The CDR3 covers 14 residues. This chain's CDR3 is CATSDFHSNYGYTF. Written as DNA, the CDR3 is TGTGCCACCAGTGATTTTCATTCTAACTATGGCTACACCTTC.

The chain couples TRBV19 to TRBJ1-1; D remains ambiguous. Trimming pared 5 bases from V and 6 bases from J, leaving 10 bases between. CDR1 is LNHDA and CDR2 is SQIVND in the germline V gene (reference sequence). This CDR3 region has 12 residues. CDR3 in amino acids: CASSPYSSEAFF. The CDR3 DNA sequence: TGTGCCAGTAGTCCCTATTCCTCTGAAGCTTTCTTT.

This chain connects TRBV9 to TRBJ1-5; D unresolved. The germline CDR1 and CDR2 sequences are SGDLS and YYNGEE. The CDR3 is 13 residues long. V lost 0 bases and J lost 3, with 4 bases in between. The CDR3 DNA reads as TGTGCCAGCAGCGTAGATCACAATCAGCCCCAGCATTTT. It translates to CASSVDHNQPQHF.

This chain uses TRBV19 with TRBJ2-1; tentatively, D is TRBD2 (6 bases). The CDR3 is made up of 14 amino acids. CDR1 and CDR2 (germline): LNHDA, SQIVND (reference sequence). V was trimmed by 6 bases and J by 8 bases, leaving 17 bases between them. The CDR3, as DNA: TGTGCCAGTAGGGGGCCCGCGGGGTGGGATGAGCAGTTCTTC. It translates to CASRGPAGWDEQFF.

This chain joins TRBV5-5 and TRBJ1-5; TRBD1 matches 8 bases. The V gene's germline CDR1 is SGHKS and CDR2 YYEKEE (reference sequence). The J segment lost 4 bases and the V segment lost 2 bases, leaving 8 bases of the junction unmatched. The CDR3 length is 16 residues. This chain's CDR3 is CASSFNRGRGNQPQHF. In DNA form, the CDR3 reads TGTGCCAGCAGCTTCAACAGGGGGAGAGGGAATCAGCCCCAGCATTTT.

This sequence joins TRBV9 and TRBJ1-1; 7 bases are a match to TRBD1. The CDR3 has 16 residues. From germline, CDR1 is SGDLS and CDR2 YYNGEE. Germline trimming cut 4 bases from V and 8 bases from J; bases unmatched to any gene: 17. CDR3 nucleotides: TGTGCCAGCAGCCCCAGACAGGGAGGTATTGGGATAGAAGCTTTCTTT. This sequence encodes CASSPRQGGIGIEAFF. Using reference TRBV9 and TRBJ1-1 for the parts outside the CDR3, the full variable domain is DSGVTQTPKHLITATGQRVTLRCSPRSGDLSVYWYQQSLDQGLQFLIQYYNGEERAKGNILERFSAQQFPDLHSELNLSSLELGDSALYFCASSPRQGGIGIEAFFGQGTRLTVV.

There are a few counts of this clone. This rearrangement joins TRBV5-1 to TRBJ1-1; 8 nucleotides match TRBD1. Germline trimming cut 4 bases from V and 5 bases from J; bases unmatched to any gene: 7. The V gene's germline CDR1 is SGHRS and CDR2 YFSETQ. CDR3 size: 14 residues. CDR3 bases: TGCGCCAGCAGCCCCGGGGACAGGAGTACTGAAGCTTTCTTT. As protein: CASSPGDRSTEAFF.

The chain uses TRBV18 and TRBJ1-2; D ambiguous. Per germline, CDR1 KGHSH and CDR2 LQKENI. CDR3 size: 15 residues. V shed 1 base and J shed 4 bases, with 13 bases lying between them. This CDR3 reads CASSPRAGLAYGYTF. The CDR3 DNA follows: TGTGCCAGCTCACCACGGGCCGGATTGGCCTATGGCTACACCTTC.

The chain recombines TRBV30 with TRBJ1-4, with 10 positions matching TRBD1. The CDR3 runs to 12 residues. V was pared by 2 bases and J by 12 bases, with 3 bases of the junction left unmatched. Germline loops: CDR1 GTSNPN, CDR2 SVGIG (reference sequence). The CDR3 spells CAWSQTGGELFF. The CDR3 DNA follows: TGTGCCTGGAGTCAGACAGGGGGCGAACTGTTTTTT.

V usage is TRBV2 and J usage is TRBJ1-2, with D perhaps matching TRBD1 (5 bases). CDR1 and CDR2 from the germline V gene are SNHLY and FYNNEI. The CDR3 extends over 15 amino acids. The V end was cut by 4 bases, the J end by 8 bases, with 20 bases between. The CDR3 spells CASSVYRPSPGGYTF. In DNA form, the CDR3 reads TGTGCCAGCAGTGTATACAGGCCGTCTCCAGGCGGCTACACCTTC.

This chain links TRBV27 with TRBJ2-3, with D possibly being TRBD1 (6 bases). This CDR3 is built from 15 residues. V lost 2 bases and J lost 3, with 12 bases in between. Germline V gene data show CDR1 as MNHEY and CDR2 as SMNVEV (reference sequence). Written as DNA, the CDR3 is TGTGCCAGCAGTTTAGTCGGACAGCCTACAGATACGCAGTATTTT. This codes for CASSLVGQPTDTQYF.

V gene TRBV2 combines with J gene TRBJ2-3; 8 positions match TRBD1. The CDR3 has 16 amino acids. The V segment lost 8 bases and the J segment 5 bases; nucleotides outside the gene matches: 15. Germline-derived CDR1 and CDR2 are SNHLY and FYNNEI. The CDR3 DNA reads TGTGCCAGCGGAATTACAGGGGGTCGCATGATAGATACGCAGTATTTT. Amino acid sequence: CASGITGGRMIDTQYF.

The chain carries TRBV12-3 or TRBV12-4 and TRBJ1-1, with TRBD1 identical over 9 bases. This CDR3 contains 10 residues. After removal of 8 bases from V and 9 bases from J, the junction contained 1 base not matched to a gene. In DNA form, the CDR3 reads TGTGCCAGCGGGACAGGGCAAGCTTTCTTT. This gives the protein CASGTGQAFF.

The chain couples TRBV6-4 to TRBJ2-2; TRBD1 might be the D (5 bases). The germline V and J ends were trimmed by 4 bases and 1 base, with 13 bases remaining between them. The CDR3 has 16 residues. The germline CDR1 and CDR2 sequences are MRHNA and SNTAGT. The CDR3 reads CASSVEGEVNTGELFF. The CDR3 DNA follows: TGTGCCAGCAGTGTGGAAGGGGAAGTGAACACCGGGGAGCTGTTTTTT.

The chain couples TRBV19 to TRBJ2-1; 7 bases agree with TRBD1. There are 18 residues in the CDR3. CDR1 LNHDA and CDR2 SQIVND come from the germline V gene (reference sequence). V dropped 10 bases and J dropped 0; count of bases not matched to a gene: 18. DNA of the CDR3: TGTGCCACCAAGGGCCCCCGGGCCGCAGGGGGCTCCTACAATGAGCAGTTCTTC. This sequence encodes CATKGPRAAGGSYNEQFF.

This chain links TRBV15 with TRBJ1-4; D unresolved. The CDR3 has 16 amino acids. V was clipped by 3 bases and J by 4 bases, with 15 bases between them. Germline V gene data show CDR1 as LNHNV and CDR2 as YYDKDF (reference sequence). This CDR3 is CATSSGGKGVNEKLFF. The DNA of the CDR3 is TGTGCCACCAGCAGCGGAGGGAAAGGAGTTAATGAAAAACTGTTTTTT. Combining the CDR3 with reference TRBV15 and TRBJ1-4 gives the whole variable domain DAMVIQNPRYQVTQFGKPVTLSCSQTLNHNVMYWYQQKSSQAPKLLFHYYDKDFNNEADTPDNFQSRRPNTSFCFLDIRSPGLGDTAMYLCATSSGGKGVNEKLFFGSGTQLSVL.

The chain uses TRBV10-3 and TRBJ1-5; D not resolved. CDR1 and CDR2 (germline): ENHRY, SYGVKD. Trimming stripped 5 bases from V and 0 bases from J, with 11 bases between. This CDR3 contains 15 residues. CDR3 in amino acids: CAISLNGDSNQPQHF. CDR3 DNA: TGTGCCATCAGTTTAAACGGGGATAGCAATCAGCCCCAGCATTTT.

The chain has TRBV2 and TRBJ1-5, with 10 bases matching TRBD1. Per germline, CDR1 SNHLY and CDR2 FYNNEI. The CDR3 is 15 amino acids. V was clipped by 4 bases and J by 6 bases; unmatched bases: 6. CDR3 bases: TGTGCCAGCAGTGTCGACAGGGGGCAGGGTCAGCCCCAGCATTTT. It is translated as CASSVDRGQGQPQHF.

As concerns this clone: Other DNA variants within this sample encode the same CDR3. The chain recombines TRBV12-3 or TRBV12-4 with TRBJ2-3; no definite D call. The CDR3 has 12 residues. V shed 3 bases and J shed 6 bases, with 7 bases lying between them. The CDR3 spells CASSFFPDTQYF. The DNA of the CDR3 is TGTGCCAGCAGTTTTTTTCCGGATACGCAGTATTTT.